This T cell receptor (beta chain) was documented in a study of T cells in Graves' hyperthyroidism and ophthalmopathy. About the research overall: Once the initial diagnosis was made, peripheral blood was obtained before any treatment.

Study-wide points: Most thyroid clonotypes that were expanded above 0.001 also turned up in blood.

CDR1 is LNHDA, CDR2 SQIVND, per germline (reference sequence). With V trimmed by 4 bases and J by 9 bases, 10 bases remained unmatched. This CDR3 has 14 amino acids. Researchers took RNA transcripts and amplified the TCR beta CDR3 regions from them. Initially, a first-round RT-PCR of the TCR CDR3 employed the HTBI primer set. TCRdb redid the calling of the multiplex PCR reads with MiXCR, one entry per CDR3 protein. The table records around 600,000 distinct CDR3 sequences, 14% of them present only once. Notes on this clonotype: Antigen unknown.

Each ophthalmopathy patient scored at least 3 on the Clinical Activity Score and at least 4 on NOSPECS grade, with duration under 3 months. Patients with uncontrolled infections, other autoimmune diseases, pregnancy or lactation were excluded. V and J are TRBV19 and TRBJ2-7; 9 bases line up with TRBD2. The specimen was blood. The receptor comes from a woman between 50 and 59 years old with Graves' ophthalmopathy. The CDR3 loop is CASSTAGTSKVQYF. The CDR3 nucleotides read TGTGCCAGTAGTACCGCCGGGACTAGCAAAGTGCAGTACTTC.